Listed below are T cell receptor beta chains from one sample, sequenced in a study of T cell responses to AZD1222 COVID-19 vaccine. Libraries were prepared by immunoSEQ multiplex PCR; TCRdb keeps only in-frame clonotypes and omits some of them. The sample carries roughly 150,000 clones, around 90% recorded once. This specimen consisted of peripheral blood, obtained on day 0 of AZD1222 vaccination. These receptors were taken from an adult in good health. Both conserved end residues are part of each CDR3. Each record gives: J gene, clone size, D gene, V gene, CDR3 protein, CDR3 DNA. A D gene is named only where the DNA matches it firmly. Rows may omit the clone size; those that give it use once, few, many or a size class.

j_call: TRBJ1-6; clone_size: -; d_call: -; v_call: TRBV18; cdr3_aa: CASSPTRGDSPLHF; cdr3_nt: TGTGCCAGCTCACCAACCCGGGGGGATTCACCCCTCCACTTT
j_call: TRBJ2-1; clone_size: once; d_call: TRBD1; v_call: TRBV3-1/TRBV3-2; cdr3_aa: CASSQDRGRGLAGNEQFF; cdr3_nt: TGTGCCAGCAGCCAAGACCGAGGTAGGGGGCTAGCTGGCAATGAGCAGTTCTTC
j_call: TRBJ1-2; clone_size: -; d_call: -; v_call: TRBV7-9; cdr3_aa: CASSLGGNIYGYTF; cdr3_nt: TGTGCCAGCAGCTTAGGGGGGAACATCTATGGCTACACCTTC
j_call: TRBJ2-7; clone_size: -; d_call: -; v_call: TRBV7-2; cdr3_aa: CASSYSAGRYYEQYF; cdr3_nt: TGTGCCAGCAGCTACTCGGCAGGGCGGTACTACGAGCAGTACTTC
j_call: TRBJ2-2; clone_size: once; d_call: TRBD2; v_call: TRBV2; cdr3_aa: CASSLTSGRTGELFF; cdr3_nt: TGTGCCAGCAGCCTGACTAGCGGGCGGACCGGGGAGCTGTTTTTT
j_call: TRBJ1-2; clone_size: -; d_call: -; v_call: TRBV7-2; cdr3_aa: CASSFGSQGYTF; cdr3_nt: TGTGCCAGCAGCTTTGGATCTCAAGGCTACACCTTC
j_call: TRBJ2-1; clone_size: -; d_call: TRBD2; v_call: TRBV24-1; cdr3_aa: CATGGLAGGDEQFF; cdr3_nt: TGTGCCACTGGGGGACTAGCGGGAGGGGATGAGCAGTTCTTC
j_call: TRBJ1-2; clone_size: -; d_call: -; v_call: TRBV12-3/TRBV12-4; cdr3_aa: CASSLAGSGYTF; cdr3_nt: TGTGCCAGCAGTTTAGCGGGGTCCGGCTACACCTTC
j_call: TRBJ1-2; clone_size: -; d_call: TRBD1; v_call: TRBV20-1; cdr3_aa: CSTQGAVGYTF; cdr3_nt: TGCAGTACACAGGGGGCAGTCGGCTACACCTTC
j_call: TRBJ2-3; clone_size: -; d_call: -; v_call: TRBV29-1; cdr3_aa: CSASTRAQDTQYF; cdr3_nt: TGCAGCGCTTCCACTCGGGCTCAGGATACGCAGTATTTT
j_call: TRBJ2-3; clone_size: once; d_call: -; v_call: TRBV27; cdr3_aa: CASSFMGETQYF; cdr3_nt: TGTGCCAGCAGTTTTATGGGGGAGACGCAGTATTTT
j_call: TRBJ1-5; clone_size: few; d_call: -; v_call: TRBV7-8; cdr3_aa: CASNPGREGNQPQHF; cdr3_nt: TGTGCCAGCAACCCCGGGAGGGAGGGCAATCAGCCCCAGCATTTT
j_call: TRBJ1-1; clone_size: -; d_call: TRBD1; v_call: TRBV7-2; cdr3_aa: CASSVTWGQAIATEAFF; cdr3_nt: TGTGCCAGCAGCGTCACGTGGGGACAGGCGATAGCCACTGAAGCTTTCTTT
j_call: TRBJ2-2; clone_size: -; d_call: -; v_call: TRBV7-3; cdr3_aa: CASSLGRGGELFF; cdr3_nt: TGTGCCAGCAGCTTAGGGCGGGGCGGGGAGCTGTTTTTT
j_call: TRBJ2-1; clone_size: -; d_call: -; v_call: TRBV7-2; cdr3_aa: CASSLWDDEQFF; cdr3_nt: TGTGCCAGCAGCTTATGGGACGATGAGCAGTTCTTC
j_call: TRBJ2-3; clone_size: -; d_call: TRBD2; v_call: TRBV7-3; cdr3_aa: CASTLTGGGTDTQYF; cdr3_nt: TGTGCCAGCACCCTTACGGGGGGAGGCACAGATACGCAGTATTTT
j_call: TRBJ2-1; clone_size: -; d_call: -; v_call: TRBV30; cdr3_aa: CAWTRTTGLLSEQFF; cdr3_nt: TGTGCCTGGACCCGCACTACCGGGCTCCTTAGCGAGCAGTTCTTC
j_call: TRBJ2-3; clone_size: once; d_call: TRBD2; v_call: TRBV29-1; cdr3_aa: CSGDGFASGGGYSTDTQYF; cdr3_nt: TGCAGCGGAGATGGTTTCGCTAGCGGGGGGGGTTATAGCACAGATACGCAGTATTTT
j_call: TRBJ2-1; clone_size: -; d_call: -; v_call: TRBV19; cdr3_aa: CASSISSEQFF; cdr3_nt: TGTGCCAGTAGTATCTCGAGTGAGCAGTTCTTC
j_call: TRBJ2-7; clone_size: -; d_call: TRBD2; v_call: TRBV30; cdr3_aa: CAWMVAGGHLGYEQYF; cdr3_nt: TGTGCCTGGATGGTAGCGGGAGGGCATCTGGGCTACGAGCAGTACTTC
j_call: TRBJ2-7; clone_size: -; d_call: -; v_call: TRBV14; cdr3_aa: CASSQDQGREQYF; cdr3_nt: TGTGCCAGCAGCCAAGACCAGGGGCGCGAGCAGTACTTC
j_call: TRBJ1-1; clone_size: once; d_call: -; v_call: TRBV27; cdr3_aa: CASSPEAGLGAFF; cdr3_nt: TGTGCCAGCAGTCCCGAAGCAGGCCTAGGAGCTTTCTTT
j_call: TRBJ2-1; clone_size: -; d_call: TRBD2; v_call: TRBV12-5; cdr3_aa: CASGLVRTSGGNEQFF; cdr3_nt: TGTGCTAGTGGTTTGGTTCGGACTAGCGGGGGTAATGAGCAGTTCTTC
j_call: TRBJ2-1; clone_size: once; d_call: -; v_call: TRBV15; cdr3_aa: CATSRRETGSSYNEQFF; cdr3_nt: TGTGCCACCAGCCGCCGGGAGACAGGCAGCTCCTACAATGAGCAGTTCTTC
j_call: TRBJ2-1; clone_size: -; d_call: -; v_call: TRBV20-1; cdr3_aa: CSASRDNEQFF; cdr3_nt: TGCAGTGCTAGTCGGGACAATGAGCAGTTCTTC
j_call: TRBJ2-7; clone_size: -; d_call: TRBD2; v_call: TRBV7-2; cdr3_aa: CASSLDGRGGGYEQYF; cdr3_nt: TGTGCCAGCAGCTTAGATGGGCGGGGGGGCGGCTACGAGCAGTACTTC
j_call: TRBJ1-1; clone_size: -; d_call: -; v_call: TRBV15; cdr3_aa: CATSRVKGNTEAFF; cdr3_nt: TGTGCCACCAGCAGAGTGAAGGGGAACACTGAAGCTTTCTTT
j_call: TRBJ1-6; clone_size: -; d_call: -; v_call: TRBV3-1/TRBV3-2; cdr3_aa: CASSQGTEHSPLHF; cdr3_nt: TGTGCCAGCAGCCAAGGGACAGAGCATTCACCCCTCCACTTT
j_call: TRBJ1-1; clone_size: -; d_call: -; v_call: TRBV5-4; cdr3_aa: CASSLAGGGRMNTEAFF; cdr3_nt: TGTGCCAGCAGCTTGGCCGGCGGGGGGAGAATGAACACTGAAGCTTTCTTT
j_call: TRBJ1-2; clone_size: -; d_call: TRBD1; v_call: TRBV7-9; cdr3_aa: CASSSSDRAAWLREGGYTF; cdr3_nt: TGTGCCAGCAGCTCATCCGACAGGGCGGCCTGGCTTAGGGAGGGTGGCTACACCTTC